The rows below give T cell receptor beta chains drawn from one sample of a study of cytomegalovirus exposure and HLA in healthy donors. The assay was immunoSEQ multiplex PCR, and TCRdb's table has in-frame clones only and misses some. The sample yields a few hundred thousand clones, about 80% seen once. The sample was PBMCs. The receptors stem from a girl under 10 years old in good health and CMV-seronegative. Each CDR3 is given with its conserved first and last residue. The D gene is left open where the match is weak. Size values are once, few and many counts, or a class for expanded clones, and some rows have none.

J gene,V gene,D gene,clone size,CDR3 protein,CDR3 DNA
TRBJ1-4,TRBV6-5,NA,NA,CASSPQDSSNEKLFF,TGTGCCAGCAGTCCTCAGGACAGCTCAAATGAAAAACTGTTTTTT
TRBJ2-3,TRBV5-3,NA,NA,CARSYSRGGSDTQYF,TGTGCCAGAAGCTACTCTAGGGGGGGCTCAGATACGCAGTATTTT
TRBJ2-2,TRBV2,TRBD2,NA,CASRLLAGVGTGELFF,TGTGCCAGCAGATTACTAGCGGGAGTGGGCACCGGGGAGCTGTTTTTT
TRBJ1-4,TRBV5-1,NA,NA,CASTLGPATNEKLFF,TGCGCCAGCACCCTTGGTCCAGCAACTAATGAAAAACTGTTTTTT
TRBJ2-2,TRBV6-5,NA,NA,CASSYSLAGRTGELFF,TGTGCCAGCAGTTACTCTTTGGCAGGGCGAACCGGGGAGCTGTTTTTT
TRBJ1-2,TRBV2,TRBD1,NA,CASRQGLVNYGYTF,TGTGCCAGCAGACAGGGGCTAGTGAACTATGGCTACACCTTC
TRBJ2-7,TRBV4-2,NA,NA,CASSQDLWAQSYEQYF,TGTGCCAGCAGCCAAGATCTGTGGGCGCAGAGCTACGAGCAGTACTTC
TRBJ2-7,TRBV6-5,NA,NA,CASSYRGQYAYEQYF,TGTGCCAGCAGCTACCGCGGACAGTACGCCTACGAGCAGTACTTC
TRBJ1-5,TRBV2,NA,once,CASKGQTYSNQPQHF,TGTGCCAGCAAAGGACAGACTTATAGCAATCAGCCCCAGCATTTT
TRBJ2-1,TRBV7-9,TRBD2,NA,CASSRGGALHNEQFF,TGTGCCAGCAGCCGCGGGGGGGCTCTTCACAATGAGCAGTTCTTC
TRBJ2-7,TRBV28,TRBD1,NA,CASSILPGQRTYEQYF,TGTGCCAGCAGTATCCTGCCGGGACAGAGAACCTACGAGCAGTACTTC
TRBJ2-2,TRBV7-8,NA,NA,CASSFDPRGLTSNTGELFF,TGTGCCAGCAGCTTTGACCCTCGAGGCTTAACTTCGAACACCGGGGAGCTGTTTTTT
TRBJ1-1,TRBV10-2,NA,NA,CASSHGRQDRAFF,TGCGCCAGCTCTCACGGCAGGCAGGATCGAGCTTTCTTT
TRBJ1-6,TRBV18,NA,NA,CASSPQQGEGSPLHF,TGTGCCAGCTCACCACAACAGGGAGAAGGATCACCCCTCCACTTT
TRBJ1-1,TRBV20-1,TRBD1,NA,CSGGTGFAFF,TGCAGTGGGGGGACAGGCTTCGCTTTCTTT
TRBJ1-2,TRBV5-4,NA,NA,CASSLSLGRAHGYTF,TGTGCCAGCAGCTTGAGTTTGGGCAGGGCCCATGGCTACACCTTC
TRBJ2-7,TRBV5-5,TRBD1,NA,CASSFRDRGSYEQYF,TGTGCCAGCAGCTTTCGGGACAGGGGCTCCTACGAGCAGTACTTC
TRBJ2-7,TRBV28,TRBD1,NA,CASSHSGTGGYEQYF,TGTGCCAGCAGTCACTCCGGGACAGGGGGCTACGAGCAGTACTTC
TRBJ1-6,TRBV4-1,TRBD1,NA,CASSQGGQGVSPLHF,TGCGCCAGCAGCCAAGGGGGACAGGGGGTTTCACCCCTCCACTTT
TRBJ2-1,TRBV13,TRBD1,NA,CASRANRGLRYNEQFF,TGTGCCAGCAGGGCTAACAGGGGATTACGGTACAATGAGCAGTTCTTC
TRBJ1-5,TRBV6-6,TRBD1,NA,CASSTPTGGSNQPQHF,TGTGCCAGCAGTACACCGACAGGGGGCTCGAATCAGCCCCAGCATTTT
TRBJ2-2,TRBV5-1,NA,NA,CASSPGKVTGELFF,TGCGCCAGCAGCCCAGGGAAGGTCACCGGGGAGCTGTTTTTT
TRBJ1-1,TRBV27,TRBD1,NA,CASSVTGTVNTEAFF,TGTGCCAGCAGTGTTACCGGGACAGTGAACACTGAAGCTTTCTTT
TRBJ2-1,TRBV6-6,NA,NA,CASSYSGGGFF,TGTGCCAGCAGTTACTCGGGGGGAGGGTTCTTC
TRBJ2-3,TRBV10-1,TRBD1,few,CASRSGQGLGDTQYF,TGCGCCAGCAGGTCGGGACAGGGTTTGGGAGATACGCAGTATTTT
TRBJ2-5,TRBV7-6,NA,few,CASSLELSGAQYF,TGTGCCAGCAGCTTAGAGTTATCCGGGGCCCAGTACTTC
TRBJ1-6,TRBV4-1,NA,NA,CASGIWEGINSPLHF,TGCGCCAGTGGAATCTGGGAGGGGATCAATTCACCCCTCCACTTT
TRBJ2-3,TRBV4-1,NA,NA,CASSLLTYLTDTQYF,TGCGCCAGCAGCCTGCTAACGTACCTCACAGATACGCAGTATTTT
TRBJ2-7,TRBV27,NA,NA,CASSLRAGLSYEQYF,TGTGCCAGCAGTCTGCGGGCAGGCCTCTCCTACGAGCAGTACTTC
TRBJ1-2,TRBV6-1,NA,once,CASSRDPSYGYTF,TGTGCCAGCAGCCGGGATCCGTCCTATGGCTACACCTTC
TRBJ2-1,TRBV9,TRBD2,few,CASSPRASGIYNEQFF,TGTGCCAGCAGCCCACGAGCTAGCGGTATCTACAATGAGCAGTTCTTC
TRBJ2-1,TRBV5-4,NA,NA,CASSLASSRDEQFF,TGTGCCAGCAGCTTGGCCTCGAGTAGAGATGAGCAGTTCTTC
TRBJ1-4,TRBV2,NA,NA,CASSAFAGEKLFF,TGTGCCAGCAGTGCATTCGCCGGTGAAAAACTGTTTTTT
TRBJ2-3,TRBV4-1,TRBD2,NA,CASSQVNWASGGMDTQYF,TGCGCCAGCAGCCAAGTTAATTGGGCTAGCGGGGGTATGGATACGCAGTATTTT
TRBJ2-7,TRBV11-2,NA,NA,CASSFLTAHEQYF,TGTGCCAGCAGCTTCCTGACAGCGCACGAGCAGTACTTC
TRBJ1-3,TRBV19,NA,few,CASKVGRVNSGNTIYF,TGTGCCAGTAAGGTGGGCAGGGTAAACTCTGGAAACACCATATATTTT
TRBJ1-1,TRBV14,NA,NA,CASSQGPFKGDTEAFF,TGTGCCAGCAGCCAAGGGCCATTTAAGGGGGACACTGAAGCTTTCTTT
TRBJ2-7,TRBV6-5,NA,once,CATARGQIPYEQYF,TGTGCCACCGCGCGGGGGCAGATCCCCTACGAGCAGTACTTC
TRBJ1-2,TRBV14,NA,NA,CASSQDRVYGYTF,TGTGCCAGCAGCCAAGACAGGGTCTATGGCTACACCTTC
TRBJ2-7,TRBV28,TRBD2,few,CASSLTGTSPYEQYF,TGTGCCAGCAGTTTAACCGGGACTAGCCCCTACGAGCAGTACTTC
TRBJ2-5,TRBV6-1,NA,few,CASREGQLQETQYF,TGTGCCAGCAGGGAGGGACAGCTCCAAGAGACCCAGTACTTC
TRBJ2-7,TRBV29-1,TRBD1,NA,CSVESGTGGSYEQYF,TGCAGCGTTGAATCCGGGACAGGGGGTTCCTACGAGCAGTACTTC
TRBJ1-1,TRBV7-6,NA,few,CASSGWEERTEAFF,TGTGCCAGCAGCGGATGGGAGGAAAGGACTGAAGCTTTCTTT
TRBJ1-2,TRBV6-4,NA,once,CASSDTWGGYGYTF,TGTGCCAGCAGTGACACCTGGGGAGGCTATGGCTACACCTTC